The clone carrying this T cell receptor (beta chain) was seen ten or more times. Its antigen remains unknown. Through a sample-barcoded 5' primer and a J-beta primer mix, a second PCR was run for about 6 to 12 cycles. Sequencing recovered at least 3 million CDR3-containing paired-end reads from each sample. TCRdb called the 5' RACE reads again in MiXCR, with one record for every CDR3 protein. This table holds 650,000 to 700,000 distinct CDR3 sequences, about 50% found once. The sample, 7.5 to 10 milliliters of peripheral blood, was drawn from each donor. The sample is drawn from a study of blood T cells in healthy people across ages. General observations from the study: Because donor CMV status was unknown, expanded clonotype changes were possibly confounded.

Germline V gene data show CDR1 as SNHLY and CDR2 as FYNNEI. V was pared by 3 bases and J by 6 bases, with 6 bases of the junction left unmatched. The CDR3 has 15 residues. The chain joins TRBV2 to TRBJ2-4, with TRBD1 matching over 9 bases. The sequenced material came from blood. This sequence was found in a woman aged 80 or over in good health. The CDR3 sequence: CASSERGQGGNIQYF. CDR3 nucleotide sequence: TGTGCCAGCAGTGAGCGGGGACAGGGCGGAAACATTCAGTACTTC.